This TCR beta chain appears in the sequencing data of a study of PD-1 blockade in classical Hodgkin lymphoma. Points from the study as a whole: Compared with healthy donors, newly diagnosed patients reportedly showed lower baseline TCR diversity. Patients with an early start, nivolumab under 1 year after ASCT, were excluded. Compared with baseline, CD4+ but not CD8+ TCR diversity had risen significantly by C4D1.

Each patient's relapse followed autologous stem cell transplantation, and brentuximab vedotin exposure varied. About this clone: The target antigen is unknown.

Sequenced by immunoSEQ multiplex PCR; TCRdb stores in-frame clones only, minus some. Of over 20,000 clones in the sample, around 86% were seen once. The CDR3 is 17 residues long. Germline lookup yields CDR1 LGHNA and CDR2 YSLEER. V dropped 4 bases and J dropped 5 bases, with 22 bases sitting between them. The starting material was peripheral blood mononuclear cells (PBMCs), obtained at baseline. This sequence was found in a human donor with classical Hodgkin lymphoma. The genes are TRBV4-3 and TRBJ2-3; maybe TRBD2 (5 bases). The CDR3 loop is CASSPRLGQPGGDTQYF. The CDR3 bases are TGCGCCAGCAGCCCCCGTCTCGGGCAGCCAGGAGGAGATACGCAGTATTTT.